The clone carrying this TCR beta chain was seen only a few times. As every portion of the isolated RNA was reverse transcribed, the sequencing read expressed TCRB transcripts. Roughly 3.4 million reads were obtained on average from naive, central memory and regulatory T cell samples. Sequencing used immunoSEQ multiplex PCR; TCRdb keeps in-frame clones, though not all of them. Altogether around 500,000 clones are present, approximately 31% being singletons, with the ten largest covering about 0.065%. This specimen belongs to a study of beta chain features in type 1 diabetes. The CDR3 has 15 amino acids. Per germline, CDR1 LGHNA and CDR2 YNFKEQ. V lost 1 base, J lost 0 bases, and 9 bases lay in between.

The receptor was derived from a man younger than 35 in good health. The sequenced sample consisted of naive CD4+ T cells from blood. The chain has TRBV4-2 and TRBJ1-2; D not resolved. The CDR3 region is CASSQAWSANYGYTF. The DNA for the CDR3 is TGTGCCAGCAGCCAAGCCTGGTCAGCTAACTATGGCTACACCTTC.